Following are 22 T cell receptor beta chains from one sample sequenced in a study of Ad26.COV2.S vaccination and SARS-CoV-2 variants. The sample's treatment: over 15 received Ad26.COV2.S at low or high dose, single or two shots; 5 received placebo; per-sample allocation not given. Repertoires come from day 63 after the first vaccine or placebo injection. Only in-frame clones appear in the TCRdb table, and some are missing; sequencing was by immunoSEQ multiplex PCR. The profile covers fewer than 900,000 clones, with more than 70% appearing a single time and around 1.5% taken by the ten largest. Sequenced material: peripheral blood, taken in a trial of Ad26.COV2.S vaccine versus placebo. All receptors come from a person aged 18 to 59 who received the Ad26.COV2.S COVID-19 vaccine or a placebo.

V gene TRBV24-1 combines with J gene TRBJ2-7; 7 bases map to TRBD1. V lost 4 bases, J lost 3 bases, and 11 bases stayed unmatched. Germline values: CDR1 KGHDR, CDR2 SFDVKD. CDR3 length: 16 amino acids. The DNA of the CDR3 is TGTGCCACCAGTGACCGACCCGGGACAGACCTCTACGAGCAGTACTTC. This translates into CATSDRPGTDLYEQYF.

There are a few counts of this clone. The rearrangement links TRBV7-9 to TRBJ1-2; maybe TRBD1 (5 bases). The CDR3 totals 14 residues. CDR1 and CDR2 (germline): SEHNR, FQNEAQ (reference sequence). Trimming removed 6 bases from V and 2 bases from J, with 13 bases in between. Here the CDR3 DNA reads TGTGCCAGCAGTTCTGACAGACTAAACTATGGCTACACCTTC. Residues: CASSSDRLNYGYTF.

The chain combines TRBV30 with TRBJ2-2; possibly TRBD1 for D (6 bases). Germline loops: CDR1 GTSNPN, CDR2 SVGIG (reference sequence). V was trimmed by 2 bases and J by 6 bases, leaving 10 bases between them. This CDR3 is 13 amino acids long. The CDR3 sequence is CAWSRTASGELFF. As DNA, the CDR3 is TGTGCCTGGAGTAGGACAGCGTCCGGGGAGCTGTTTTTT.

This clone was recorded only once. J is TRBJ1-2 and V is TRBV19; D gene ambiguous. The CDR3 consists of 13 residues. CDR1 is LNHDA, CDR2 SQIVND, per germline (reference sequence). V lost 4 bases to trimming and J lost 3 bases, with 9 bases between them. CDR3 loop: CASSRDTHYGYTF. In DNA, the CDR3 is TGTGCCAGTAGTAGAGACACTCACTATGGCTACACCTTC.

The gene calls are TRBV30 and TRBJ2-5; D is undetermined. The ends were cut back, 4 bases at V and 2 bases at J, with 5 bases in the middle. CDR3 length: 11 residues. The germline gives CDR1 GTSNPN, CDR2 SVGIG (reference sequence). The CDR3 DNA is TGTGCCTGGACAGAGCAAGAGACCCAGTACTTC. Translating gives CAWTEQETQYF.

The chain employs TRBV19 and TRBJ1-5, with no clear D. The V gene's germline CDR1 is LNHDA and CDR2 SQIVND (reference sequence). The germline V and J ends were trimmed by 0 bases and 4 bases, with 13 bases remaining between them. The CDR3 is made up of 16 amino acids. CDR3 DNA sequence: TGTGCCAGTAGTATAGATTCGGGGAGGAGAAATCAGCCCCAGCATTTT. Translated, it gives CASSIDSGRRNQPQHF.

The CDR3 reads CASSLGDRGNEQYF. The CDR3 DNA follows: TGTGCCAGCAGCCTCGGGGACAGGGGAAACGAGCAGTACTTC. V and J are TRBV4-2 and TRBJ2-7, with 10 bases fitting TRBD1. The trim removed 4 bases at V and 5 bases at J, leaving 5 bases unmatched. The CDR3 loop spans 14 amino acids. Germline CDR1 reads LGHNA; CDR2 reads YNFKEQ.

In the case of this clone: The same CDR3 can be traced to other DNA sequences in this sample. CDR3 loop: CASSPDSQETQYF. CDR3 DNA: TGTGCCAGCTCACCGGACAGCCAAGAGACCCAGTACTTC. The rearrangement joins TRBV18 to TRBJ2-5, with D tentatively TRBD1 (6 bases). Germline V gene sequence: CDR1 KGHSH, CDR2 LQKENI. CDR3 length: 13 residues. V was trimmed by 3 bases and J by 1 base, leaving 6 bases between them.

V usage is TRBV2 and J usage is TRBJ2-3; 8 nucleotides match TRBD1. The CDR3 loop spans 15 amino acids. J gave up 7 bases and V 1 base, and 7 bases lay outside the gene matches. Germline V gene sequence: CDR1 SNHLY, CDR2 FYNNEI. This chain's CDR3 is CASSEGTGKVNTQYF. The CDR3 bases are TGTGCCAGCAGTGAAGGGACAGGGAAGGTGAATACGCAGTATTTT. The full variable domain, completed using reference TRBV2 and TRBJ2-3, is EPEVTQTPSHQVTQMGQEVILRCVPISNHLYFYWYRQILGQKVEFLVSFYNNEISEKSEIFDDQFSVERPDGSNFTLKIRSTKLEDSAMYFCASSEGTGKVNTQYFGPGTRLTVL.

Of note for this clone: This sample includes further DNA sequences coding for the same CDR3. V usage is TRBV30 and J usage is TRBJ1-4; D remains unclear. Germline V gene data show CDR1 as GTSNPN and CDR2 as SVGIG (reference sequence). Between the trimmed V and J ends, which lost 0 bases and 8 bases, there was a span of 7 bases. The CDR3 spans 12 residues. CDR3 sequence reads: CAWSVRGEKLFF. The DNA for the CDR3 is TGTGCCTGGAGTGTACGAGGGGAAAAACTGTTTTTT.

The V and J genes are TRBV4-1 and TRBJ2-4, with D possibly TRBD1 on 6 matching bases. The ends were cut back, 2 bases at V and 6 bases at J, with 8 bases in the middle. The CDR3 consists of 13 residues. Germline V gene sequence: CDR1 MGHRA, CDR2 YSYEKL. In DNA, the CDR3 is TGCGCCAGCAGCCAACTCAGGGGAAACATTCAGTACTTC. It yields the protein CASSQLRGNIQYF.

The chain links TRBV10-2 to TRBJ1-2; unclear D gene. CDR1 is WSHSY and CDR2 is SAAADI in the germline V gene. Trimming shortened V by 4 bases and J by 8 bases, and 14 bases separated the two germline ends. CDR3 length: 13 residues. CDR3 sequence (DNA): TGCGCCAGCAGTGGGGGTCCAGGACGCGGCTACACCTTC. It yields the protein CASSGGPGRGYTF.

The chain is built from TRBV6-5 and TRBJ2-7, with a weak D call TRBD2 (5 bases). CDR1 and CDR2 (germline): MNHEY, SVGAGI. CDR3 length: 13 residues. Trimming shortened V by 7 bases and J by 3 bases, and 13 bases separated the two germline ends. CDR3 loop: CASKITGDYEQYF. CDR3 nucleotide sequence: TGTGCCAGCAAAATAACCGGGGACTACGAGCAGTACTTC.

This chain's CDR3 is CASTPLGTTYEQYF. The CDR3 region has the DNA TGTGCCAGCACCCCCCTAGGGACGACCTACGAGCAGTACTTC. The chain links TRBV5-5 to TRBJ2-7; tentatively, D is TRBD1 or TRBD2 (5 bases each). Germline V CDR1 and CDR2: SGHKS, YYEKEE (reference sequence). Deletions cut 6 bases from V and 2 bases from J, with 15 bases between. The CDR3 loop spans 14 amino acids.

The CDR3 is CASSSTQETQYF. In DNA form, the CDR3 reads TGTGCCAGCAGCAGTACACAAGAGACCCAGTACTTC. The chain joins TRBV2 to TRBJ2-5; D gene unclear. This CDR3 is built from 12 residues. The germline V and J ends were trimmed by 6 bases and 2 bases, with 7 bases remaining between them. The germline CDR1 and CDR2 sequences are SNHLY and FYNNEI.

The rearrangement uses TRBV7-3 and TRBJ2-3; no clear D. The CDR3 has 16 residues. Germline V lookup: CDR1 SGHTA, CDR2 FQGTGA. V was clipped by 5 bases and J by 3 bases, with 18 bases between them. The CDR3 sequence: CASSPSGPAGTDTQYF. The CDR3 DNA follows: TGTGCCAGCAGCCCCTCCGGTCCGGCCGGGACAGATACGCAGTATTTT.

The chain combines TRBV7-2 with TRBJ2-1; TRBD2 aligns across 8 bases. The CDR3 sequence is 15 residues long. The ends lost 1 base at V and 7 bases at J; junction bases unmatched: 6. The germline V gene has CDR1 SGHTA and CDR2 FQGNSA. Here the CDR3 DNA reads TGTGCCAGCAGCTTAGGGCGGGAGGTCGAGAATGAGCAGTTCTTC. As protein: CASSLGREVENEQFF.

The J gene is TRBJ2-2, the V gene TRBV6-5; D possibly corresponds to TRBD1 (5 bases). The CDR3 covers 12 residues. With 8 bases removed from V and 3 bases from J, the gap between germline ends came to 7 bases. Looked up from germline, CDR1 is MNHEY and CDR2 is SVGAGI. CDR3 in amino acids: CASQGHTGELFF. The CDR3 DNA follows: TGTGCCAGCCAGGGCCACACCGGGGAGCTGTTTTTT.

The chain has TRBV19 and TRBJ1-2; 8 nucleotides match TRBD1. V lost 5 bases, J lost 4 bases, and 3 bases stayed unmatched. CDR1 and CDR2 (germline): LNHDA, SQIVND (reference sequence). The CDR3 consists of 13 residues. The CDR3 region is CASSPDRAYGYTF. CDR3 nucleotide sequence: TGTGCCAGTAGTCCGGACAGGGCCTATGGCTACACCTTC.

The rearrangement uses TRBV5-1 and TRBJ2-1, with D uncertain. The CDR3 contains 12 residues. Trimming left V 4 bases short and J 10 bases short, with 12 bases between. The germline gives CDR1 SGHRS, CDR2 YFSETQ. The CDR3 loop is CASSLKGREQFF. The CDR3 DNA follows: TGCGCCAGCAGCCTTAAAGGACGGGAGCAGTTCTTC. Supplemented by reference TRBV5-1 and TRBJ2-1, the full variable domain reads KAGVTQTPRYLIKTRGQQVTLSCSPISGHRSVSWYQQTPGQGLQFLFEYFSETQRNKGNFPGRFSGRQFSNSRSEMNVSTLELGDSALYLCASSLKGREQFFGPGTRLTVL.

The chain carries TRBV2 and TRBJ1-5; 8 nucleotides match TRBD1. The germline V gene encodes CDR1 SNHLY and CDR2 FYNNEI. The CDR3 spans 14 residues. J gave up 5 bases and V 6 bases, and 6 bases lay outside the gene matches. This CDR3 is CASRGAGGYQPQHF. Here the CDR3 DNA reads TGTGCCAGCAGAGGAGCAGGGGGCTATCAGCCCCAGCATTTT.

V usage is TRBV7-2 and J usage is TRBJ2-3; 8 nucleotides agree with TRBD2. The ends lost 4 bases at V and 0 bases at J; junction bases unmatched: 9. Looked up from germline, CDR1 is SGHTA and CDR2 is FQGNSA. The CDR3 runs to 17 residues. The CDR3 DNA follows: TGTGCCAGCAGCTCAAATCGACTAGCGCTAAGCACAGATACGCAGTATTTT. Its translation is CASSSNRLALSTDTQYF.